Each of the 5 T cell receptor beta chains below was sequenced from the same sample in a study of glioma-infiltrating T cells after dendritic cell vaccination. Profiled with immunoSEQ multiplex PCR; TCRdb holds only in-frame clones, not every one. The sample includes tens of thousands of clones, 86% of them seen just once. This sample's time point: after dendritic cell vaccination, including at tumor progression/relapse. The source was blood, collected after dendritic cell vaccination. These receptors all stem from a human donor with glioblastoma.

This clone was seen a handful of times. This sequence joins TRBV6-6 and TRBJ1-6, with TRBD1 identical over 9 bases. Trimming at V came to 4 bases and at J to 6 bases, leaving 4 bases not matched to a gene. Per germline, CDR1 MNHNY and CDR2 SVGAGI (reference sequence). CDR3 length: 15 amino acids. This CDR3 is CASSLQGAGNSPLHF. The CDR3 bases are TGTGCCAGCAGTTTACAGGGGGCGGGTAATTCACCCCTCCACTTT.

The rearrangement uses TRBV5-8 and TRBJ1-1; 9 bases agree with TRBD1. There are 15 residues in the CDR3. Germline V gene lookup returns CDR1 SGHTS and CDR2 YDEGEE. V shed 4 bases and J 3 bases; nucleotides not matched to a gene: 7. The CDR3 bases are TGTGCCAGCAGCAAGGGACAGGGTTTGGACACTGAAGCTTTCTTT. Residues: CASSKGQGLDTEAFF.

This rearrangement joins TRBV7-2 to TRBJ1-4; TRBD1 matches at 8 bases. This CDR3 is built from 15 residues. V was pared by 5 bases and J by 5 bases, with 7 bases of the junction left unmatched. CDR1 is SGHTA, CDR2 FQGNSA, per germline. CDR3: CASSGRTGLNEKLFF. CDR3 DNA sequence: TGTGCCAGCAGCGGAAGGACAGGGCTAAATGAAAAACTGTTTTTT. Drawing the rest from reference TRBV7-2 and TRBJ1-4, the complete variable domain is GAGVSQSPSNKVTEKGKDVELRCDPISGHTALYWYRQSLGQGLEFLIYFQGNSAPDKSGLPSDRFSAERTGGSVSTLTIQRTQQEDSAVYLCASSGRTGLNEKLFFGSGTQLSVL.

This clone was detected once. A read error may account for a junction end that differs from germline. This chain uses TRBV30 with TRBJ2-1; TRBD1 matches 9 bases. Germline V gives CDR1 GTSNPN, CDR2 SVGIG (reference sequence). The CDR3 has 13 residues. CDR3 sequence reads: CAWSPDRGGPAVF. As DNA, the CDR3 is TGTGCCTGGAGTCCCGACAGGGGGGGCCCGGCGGTCTTC. The variable domain in full, completed from reference TRBV30 and TRBJ2-1, reads SQTIHQWPATLVQPVGSPLSLECTVEGTSNPNLYWYRQAAGRGLQLLFYSVGIGQISSEVPQNLSASRPQDRQFILSSKKLLLSDSGFYLCAWSPDRGGPAVFGPGTRLTVL.

The chain carries TRBV5-1 and TRBJ2-3; TRBD1 might be the D (5 bases). The V gene lost 4 bases and the J gene lost 0 bases, with 12 bases spanning the gap. The germline CDR1 and CDR2 sequences are SGHRS and YFSETQ. This CDR3 region has 15 residues. CDR3 bases: TGCGCCAGCAGCCCCAGGCCAGGGAGCACAGATACGCAGTATTTT. It codes for CASSPRPGSTDTQYF.